This record covers a single T cell receptor beta chain. Its specificity is unknown. Trimming took off 5 bases at V and 9 bases at J, with 11 bases between the two ends. CDR1 is SQVTM and CDR2 is ANQGSEA in the germline V gene. The CDR3 length is 11 residues. Measured with immunoSEQ multiplex PCR; TCRdb has only the in-frame clones, and not every one. The data show around 81,000 clones, with around 85% seen just once and roughly 10% held by the top ten. The data derive from a study of radiation and T cells in renal cell carcinoma. Study observations and caveats: No pretreatment tumor biopsies were available for baseline clonotypes.

Time point in this sample: blood 4 weeks post-SBRT, at nephrectomy. Treatment denoted: 15 Gy SBRT to primary tumor, nephrectomy 4 weeks later. The source of this sequence is a man aged 50-59 years with renal cell carcinoma. The rearrangement links TRBV29-1 to TRBJ2-1; possibly TRBD1 or TRBD2 for D (5 bases each). Sequences were derived from blood, sampled from a patient whose treatment included radiotherapy and nephrectomy. The CDR3 coding sequence is TGCAGCGTTAATCGGGGCGGTGAGCAGTTCTTC. Its translation: CSVNRGGEQFF.